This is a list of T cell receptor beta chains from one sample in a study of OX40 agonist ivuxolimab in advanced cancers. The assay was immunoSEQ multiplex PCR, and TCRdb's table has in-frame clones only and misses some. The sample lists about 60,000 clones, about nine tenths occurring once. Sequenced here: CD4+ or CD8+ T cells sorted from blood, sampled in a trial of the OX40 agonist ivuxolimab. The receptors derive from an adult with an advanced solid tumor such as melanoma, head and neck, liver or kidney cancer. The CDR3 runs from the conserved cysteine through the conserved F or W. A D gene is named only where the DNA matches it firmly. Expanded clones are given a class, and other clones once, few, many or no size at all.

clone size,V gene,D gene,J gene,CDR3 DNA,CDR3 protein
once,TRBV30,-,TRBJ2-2,TGTGCCTGGGAGAAGGGGGGCTCGGCCGGGGAGCTGTTTTTT,CAWEKGGSAGELFF
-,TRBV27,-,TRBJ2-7,TGTGCCAGCAGTTTGCGTAGTGGGACCTACGAGCAGTACTTC,CASSLRSGTYEQYF
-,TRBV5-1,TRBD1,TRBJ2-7,TGCGCCAGCAGCTTTGGGACAGGGGAGTCCGAGCAGTACTTC,CASSFGTGESEQYF
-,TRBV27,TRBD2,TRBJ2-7,TGTGCCAGCAGTTACCTCGGGGGGGGAGCGCAGTACTTC,CASSYLGGGAQYF
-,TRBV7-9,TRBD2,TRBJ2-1,TGTGCCAGCAGCTTAGAACTAGCGACTGAGCAGTTCTTC,CASSLELATEQFF
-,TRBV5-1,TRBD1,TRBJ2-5,TGCGCCAGTAGAGAACAGGGGGCTTCTCCCCAAGAGACCCAGTACTTC,CASREQGASPQETQYF
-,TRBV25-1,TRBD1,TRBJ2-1,TGTGCCAGCTCCACGACAGGGGCTTACAATGAGCAGTTCTTC,CASSTTGAYNEQFF
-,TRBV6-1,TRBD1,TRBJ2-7,TGTGCCAGCAGTGAAGGGGGACAGGGGGCAGGGCAGTACTTC,CASSEGGQGAGQYF
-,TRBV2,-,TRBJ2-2,TGTGCCAGCATGCAACAGGGGGGGACCGGGGAGCTGTTTTTT,CASMQQGGTGELFF
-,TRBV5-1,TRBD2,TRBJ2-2,TGCGCCAGCAGGAGGGACTCTAGCGGGAGTTGGTCCGGGGAGCTGTTTTTT,CASRRDSSGSWSGELFF
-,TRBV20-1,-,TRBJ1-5,TGCAGTGTCGACAGTCAGCCCCAGCATTTT,CSVDSQPQHF
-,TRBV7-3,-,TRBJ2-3,TGTGCCAGCAGCTTAACTAGCGGCACAGATACGCAGTATTTT,CASSLTSGTDTQYF
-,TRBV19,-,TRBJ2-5,TGTGCCAGTAGTATATCCGTAGCGGAAGAGACCCAGTACTTC,CASSISVAEETQYF
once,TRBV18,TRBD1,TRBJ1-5,TGTGCCAGCTCACAACGGGAAGGGACAGGGGCAAATCAGCCCCAGCATTTT,CASSQREGTGANQPQHF
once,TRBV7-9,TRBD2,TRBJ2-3,TGTGCCAGCAGCTTCGACGGGAGGTTGACAGATACGCAGTATTTT,CASSFDGRLTDTQYF
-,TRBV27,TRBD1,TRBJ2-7,TGTGCCAGCAGGCGCGGGACAGGGAAGGCCTACGAGCAGTACTTC,CASRRGTGKAYEQYF
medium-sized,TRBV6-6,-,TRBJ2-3,TGTGCCGGGAAAACAGGGACAGATACGCAGTATTTT,CAGKTGTDTQYF
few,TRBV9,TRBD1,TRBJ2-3,TGTGCCAGCAGCGCAAATCTACCGACAGGGACCAGCACAGATACGCAGTATTTT,CASSANLPTGTSTDTQYF
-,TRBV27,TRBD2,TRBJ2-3,TGTGCCAGCAGTTCCCCTAGCGGGTCCACAGATACGCAGTATTTT,CASSSPSGSTDTQYF
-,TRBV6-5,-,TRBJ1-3,TGTGCCAGCAGTTACCCCGGCAGATCCTCTGGAAACACCATATATTTT,CASSYPGRSSGNTIYF
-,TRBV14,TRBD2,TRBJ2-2,TGTGCCAGCAGCCACCTAATAGCGGGAAACACCGGGGAGCTGTTTTTT,CASSHLIAGNTGELFF
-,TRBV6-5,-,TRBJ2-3,TGTGCCAGCAGCCCCAGGGTGGCAGGGGATCAAGCGCAGTATTTT,CASSPRVAGDQAQYF
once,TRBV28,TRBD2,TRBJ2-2,TGTGCCAGCAGTTTTTTTAGCGGGAGAGCGCGGGACACCGGGGAGCTGTTTTTT,CASSFFSGRARDTGELFF
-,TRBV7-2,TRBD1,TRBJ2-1,TGTGCCAGCAGCTCGACAGGGTCCTACAATGAGCAGTTCTTC,CASSSTGSYNEQFF
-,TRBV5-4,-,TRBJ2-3,TGTGCCGGCTCCCTACTTGGGACAGATACGCAGTATTTT,CAGSLLGTDTQYF
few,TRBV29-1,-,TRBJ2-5,TGCAGCGTTGAGCTCCAGGCTTCGTGGGAGACCCAGTACTTC,CSVELQASWETQYF
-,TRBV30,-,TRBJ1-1,TGTGCCTGGAGTCCGGGGGCCCCCGAAGCTTTCTTT,CAWSPGAPEAFF
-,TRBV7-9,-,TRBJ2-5,TGTGCCAGCAGCTTAGGCTACCAGGAACAGCAGACCCAGTACTTC,CASSLGYQEQQTQYF
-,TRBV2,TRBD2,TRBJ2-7,TGTGCCAGCAGTACTAGCGGTAGCTCCTACGAGCAGTACTTC,CASSTSGSSYEQYF
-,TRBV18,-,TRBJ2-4,TGTGCCAGCTCACCTTATACACTGGACGGGAACATTCAGTACTTC,CASSPYTLDGNIQYF
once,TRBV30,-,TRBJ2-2,TGTGCCTGGAGTGTCGGGGTATCCGGGGAGCTGTTTTTT,CAWSVGVSGELFF
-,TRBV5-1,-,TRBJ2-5,TGCGCCAGCAGTTATGTCACCCGAGAGACCCAGTACTTC,CASSYVTRETQYF
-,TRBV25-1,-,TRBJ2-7,TGTGCCAGCAGTGAATTTTACAGGGTAACCTACGAGCAGTACTTC,CASSEFYRVTYEQYF
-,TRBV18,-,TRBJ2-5,TGTGCCAGCTCACTACAGAGGCAAGAGACCCAGTACTTC,CASSLQRQETQYF
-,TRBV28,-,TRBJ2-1,TGTGCCAGCCATGCCGGGGGGCGGAGGAATGAGCAGTTCTTC,CASHAGGRRNEQFF
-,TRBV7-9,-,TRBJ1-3,TGTGCCAGCAGCTTAGGGGGAAACACCATATATTTT,CASSLGGNTIYF
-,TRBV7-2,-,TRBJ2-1,TGTGCCAGCAGCTTAGTGGTGGAGCAGTTCTTC,CASSLVVEQFF
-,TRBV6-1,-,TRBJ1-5,TGTGCCAGCAGTGAATACGGATCGGGGGCGAACAATCAGCCCCAGCATTTT,CASSEYGSGANNQPQHF
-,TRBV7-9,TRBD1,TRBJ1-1,TGTGCCAGCAGCTTAGCCCTCCCGGGACAGGGTCGAAACACTGAAGCTTTCTTT,CASSLALPGQGRNTEAFF
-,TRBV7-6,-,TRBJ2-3,TGTGCCAGCAGCTTAGGGGCTAGCCGCACAGATACGCAGTATTTT,CASSLGASRTDTQYF
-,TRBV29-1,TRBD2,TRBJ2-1,TGCAGCGACGGACTAGCGGGAGTTGACAATGAGCAGTTCTTC,CSDGLAGVDNEQFF
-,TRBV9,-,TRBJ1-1,TGTGCCAGCAGCGCTCAAGGTCTAGACAGGGCTTTCTTT,CASSAQGLDRAFF
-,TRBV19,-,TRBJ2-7,TGTGCCAGTAGTAACATTGGGGGCGAGCAGTACTTC,CASSNIGGEQYF
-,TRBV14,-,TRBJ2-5,TGTGCCAGCAGCGCCAAGGGGCGGAGTAAATACTTC,CASSAKGRSKYF
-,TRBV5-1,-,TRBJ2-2,TGCGCCAGCAGCTCTGAACTACTAGGAAACACCGGGGAGCTGTTTTTT,CASSSELLGNTGELFF
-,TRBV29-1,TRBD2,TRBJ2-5,TGCAGCGTTGCGAGGCTAGCGGGACCTCAAGAGACCCAGTACTTC,CSVARLAGPQETQYF
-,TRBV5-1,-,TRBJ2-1,TGCGCCAGCAGCCTGGACCTTACGACTCTGGAGCAGTTCTTC,CASSLDLTTLEQFF
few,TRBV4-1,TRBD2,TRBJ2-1,TGCGCCAGCAGCCAAGGACTAGCGGGAGCCGGATACAATGAGCAGTTCTTC,CASSQGLAGAGYNEQFF
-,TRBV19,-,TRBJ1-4,TGTGCCAGTAGTATTTCCGCAGTCCGGGGTGAAAAACTGTTTTTT,CASSISAVRGEKLFF
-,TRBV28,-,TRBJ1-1,TGTGCCAGCAGTCTGACGGTAAAGAACACTGAAGCTTTCTTT,CASSLTVKNTEAFF
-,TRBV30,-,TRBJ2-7,TGTGCCTGGAGTACCGCCGGGAGCTACGAGCAGTACTTC,CAWSTAGSYEQYF
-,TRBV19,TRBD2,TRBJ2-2,TGTGCCAGTAATCGAGCGGGAGGGTTTTCCGGGGAGCTGTTTTTT,CASNRAGGFSGELFF
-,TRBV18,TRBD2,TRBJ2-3,TGTGCCAGCTCTCCGGGACTAGCGGGAGTTGGGGATACGCAGTATTTT,CASSPGLAGVGDTQYF